This T cell receptor beta chain was obtained from a study of a mutant IDH1 vaccine in newly diagnosed glioma. For the study at large: Patients began vaccination 4-6 weeks after radiotherapy alone, or with temozolomide cycles. Previous treatment comprised radiotherapy, temozolomide, or both, mostly both.

As for time point: week 11, during vaccination. Each dose delivered 300 ug of mutant IDH1 20-mer peptide subcutaneously with imiquimod. Donor diagnoses consisted of new WHO grade 3 or 4 IDH1-mutant, ATRX-lost astrocytomas. With respect to this clone: Its antigen is unknown.

Study conclusions and caveats: Most patients, around 94%, showed vaccine-induced immune responses.

TCRdb's table, derived via immunoSEQ multiplex PCR, lists solely in-frame clones and lacks some. Counted here are some 130,000 clones, just under 80% occurring once; the ten biggest clones make up 5.5%. Germline loops: CDR1 SGHVS, CDR2 FNYEAQ. This CDR3 comprises 15 residues. The ends were cut back, 2 bases at V and 7 bases at J, with 15 bases in the middle. The sequence was collected from a man in his forties with glioma. The chain recombines TRBV7-6 with TRBJ1-5, with D tentatively TRBD1 (6 bases). The sequencing used PBMCs, collected from a glioma patient whose treatment included an IDH1 peptide vaccine. The CDR3, as DNA: TGTGCCAGCAGCTTATCGGCTATGAGGGGGCAGCCCCAGCATTTT. Its protein product is CASSLSAMRGQPQHF.